The clone carrying this TCR beta chain came up once. The data stem from a study of blood T cell repertoires in COVID-19. The table came from immunoSEQ multiplex PCR; TCRdb's copy has only in-frame clones and leaves some out. The data contain some 340,000 clones, over 90% of them singletons. V was clipped by 2 bases and J by 2 bases; unmatched bases: 5. The CDR3 sequence is 15 residues long. Germline CDR1 and CDR2: MNHEY and SMNVEV (reference sequence). This sequence originates from a woman in her thirties who had been exposed to COVID-19. The chain couples TRBV27 to TRBJ2-7, with TRBD2 matching 8 bases. The source material was PBMCs or T cells enriched from blood (not recorded which). CDR3 in amino acids: CASSLNGGAAYEQYF. In nucleotides, the CDR3 is TGTGCCAGCAGTTTAAACGGGGGGGCCGCCTACGAGCAGTACTTC.